The clone carrying this T cell receptor beta chain came up once. Antigen: not known. Gene names are mouse gene names. The read ends 1 residue shy of where the CDR3 ends; the end is completed using the germline J gene. The sample originates from a study of tissue T cells after allogeneic stem cell transplantation. General study results and limits: Anatomically similar tissues had similar TCR repertoires within each patient.

The CDR3 spans 14 residues. Looked up from germline, CDR1 is NSQYPW and CDR2 is LRSPGD (reference sequence). J was trimmed by 2 bases and V by 9 bases; bases with no gene match: 2. Survey-depth TCRbeta CDR3 sequencing reported V/J genes and productive frequencies. This table comes from immunoSEQ multiplex PCR, and its TCRdb copy is limited to in-frame clones, with some not included. The sample shows about 50,000 clones, approximately 73% of them seen only once. The V call is TRBV1, the J call TRBJ2-2, with 11 bases matching TRBD1. The TCR comes from a pool of C57BL/6 mice in good health. Sequenced material: sorted cells pooled from one or two spleens. CDR3: CTCRDRGNTGQLYF. The part of the CDR3 DNA that was read is TGCACCTGTCGGGACAGGGGGAACACCGGGCAGCTCTAC.